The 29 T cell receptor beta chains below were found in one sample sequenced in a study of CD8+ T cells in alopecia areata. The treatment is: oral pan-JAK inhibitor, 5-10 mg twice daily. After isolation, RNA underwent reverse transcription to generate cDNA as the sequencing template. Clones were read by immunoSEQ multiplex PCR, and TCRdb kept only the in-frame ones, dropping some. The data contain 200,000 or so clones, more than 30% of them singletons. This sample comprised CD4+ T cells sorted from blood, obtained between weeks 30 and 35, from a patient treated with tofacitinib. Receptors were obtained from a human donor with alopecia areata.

For the CDR3, the DNA is TGTGCCAGCAGCTTGGGCCCGACAGGGGGCGCGCAGTACTTC. It encodes CASSLGPTGGAQYF. The genes are TRBV7-9 and TRBJ2-7; 10 bases align to TRBD1. The CDR3 has 14 residues. CDR1 is SEHNR and CDR2 is FQNEAQ in the germline V gene (reference sequence). Unmatched junction bases numbered 8, after V lost 3 bases and J lost 9 bases.

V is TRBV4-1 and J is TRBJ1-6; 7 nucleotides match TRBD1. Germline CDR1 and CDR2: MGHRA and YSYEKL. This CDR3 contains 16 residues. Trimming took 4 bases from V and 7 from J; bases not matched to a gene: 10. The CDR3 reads CASSRSLGTENSPLHF. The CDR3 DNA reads TGCGCCAGCAGCCGCTCTCTAGGGACAGAGAATTCACCCCTCCACTTT.

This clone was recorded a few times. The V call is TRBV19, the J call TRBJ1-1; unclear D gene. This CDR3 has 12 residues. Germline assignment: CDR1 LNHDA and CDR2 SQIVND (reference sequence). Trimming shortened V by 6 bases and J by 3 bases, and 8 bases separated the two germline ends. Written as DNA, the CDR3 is TGTGCCAGTAGCCAGGAATACACTGAAGCTTTCTTT. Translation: CASSQEYTEAFF.

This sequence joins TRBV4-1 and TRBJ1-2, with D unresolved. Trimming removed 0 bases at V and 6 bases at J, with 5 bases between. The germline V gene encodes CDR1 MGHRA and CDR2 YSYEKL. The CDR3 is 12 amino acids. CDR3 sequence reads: CASSQDYNGYTF. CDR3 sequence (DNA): TGCGCCAGCAGCCAAGATTACAATGGCTACACCTTC.

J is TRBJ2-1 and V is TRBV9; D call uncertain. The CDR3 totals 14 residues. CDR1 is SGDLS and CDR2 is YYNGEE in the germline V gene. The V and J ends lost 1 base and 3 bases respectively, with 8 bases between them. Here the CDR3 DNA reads TGTGCCAGCAGCGTATCAAACATCTACAATGAGCAGTTCTTC. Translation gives CASSVSNIYNEQFF.

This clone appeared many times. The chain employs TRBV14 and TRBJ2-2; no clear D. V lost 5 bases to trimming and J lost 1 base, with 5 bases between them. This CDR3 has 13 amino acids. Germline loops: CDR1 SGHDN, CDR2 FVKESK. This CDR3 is CASSRQNTGELFF. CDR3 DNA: TGTGCCAGCAGCAGGCAGAACACCGGGGAGCTGTTTTTT.

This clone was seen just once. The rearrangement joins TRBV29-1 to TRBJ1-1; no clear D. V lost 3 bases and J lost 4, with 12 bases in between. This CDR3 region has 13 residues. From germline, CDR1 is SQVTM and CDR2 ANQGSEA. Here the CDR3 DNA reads TGCAGCGTTGAGAGAGTTTGGAGCACTGAAGCTTTCTTT. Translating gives CSVERVWSTEAFF.

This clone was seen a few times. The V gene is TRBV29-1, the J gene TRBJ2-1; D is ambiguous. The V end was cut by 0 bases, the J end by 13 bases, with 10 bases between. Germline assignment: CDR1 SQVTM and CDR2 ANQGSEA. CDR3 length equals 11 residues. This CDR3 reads CSVEEMASQFF. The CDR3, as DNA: TGCAGCGTTGAAGAGATGGCCTCACAGTTCTTC.

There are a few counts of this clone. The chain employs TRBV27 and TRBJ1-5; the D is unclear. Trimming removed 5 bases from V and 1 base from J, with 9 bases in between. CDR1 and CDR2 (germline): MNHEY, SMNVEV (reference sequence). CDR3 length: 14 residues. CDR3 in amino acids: CASSPQLSNQPQHF. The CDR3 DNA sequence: TGTGCCAGCAGTCCCCAACTAAGCAATCAGCCCCAGCATTTT.

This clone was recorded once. Written as DNA, the CDR3 is TGTGCCAGCAGTTACGGACAAGAGAACTATGGCTACACCTTC. Protein: CASSYGQENYGYTF. The rearrangement uses TRBV6-5 and TRBJ1-2; perhaps TRBD1 as D (5 bases). The CDR3 is made up of 14 amino acids. The germline V gene has CDR1 MNHEY and CDR2 SVGAGI. Trimming took off 2 bases at V and 2 bases at J, with 9 bases between the two ends.

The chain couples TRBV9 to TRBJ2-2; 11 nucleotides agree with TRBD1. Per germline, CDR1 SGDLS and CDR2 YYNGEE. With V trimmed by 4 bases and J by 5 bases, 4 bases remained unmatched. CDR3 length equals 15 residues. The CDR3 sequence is CASSYRDRGTGELFF. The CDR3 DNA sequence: TGTGCCAGCAGCTACCGGGACAGGGGGACCGGGGAGCTGTTTTTT.

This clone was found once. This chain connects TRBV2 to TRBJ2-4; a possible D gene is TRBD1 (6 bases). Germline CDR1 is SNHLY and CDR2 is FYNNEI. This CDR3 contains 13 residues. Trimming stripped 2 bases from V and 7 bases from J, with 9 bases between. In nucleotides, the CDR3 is TGTGCCAGCAGTGAATGGCAGGGGAACATTCAGTACTTC. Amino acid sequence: CASSEWQGNIQYF.

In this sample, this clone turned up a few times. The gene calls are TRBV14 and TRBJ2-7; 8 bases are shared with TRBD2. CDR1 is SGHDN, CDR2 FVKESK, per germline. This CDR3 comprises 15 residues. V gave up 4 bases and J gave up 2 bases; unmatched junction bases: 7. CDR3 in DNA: TGTGCCAGCAGCCCCCGACTAGCGAGTACCTACGAGCAGTACTTC. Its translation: CASSPRLASTYEQYF.

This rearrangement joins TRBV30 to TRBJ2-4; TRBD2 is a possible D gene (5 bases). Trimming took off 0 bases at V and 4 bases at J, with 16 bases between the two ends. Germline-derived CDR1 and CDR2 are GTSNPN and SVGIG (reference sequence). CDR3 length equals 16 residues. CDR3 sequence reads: CAWSVRRSGEKNIQYF. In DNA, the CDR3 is TGTGCCTGGAGTGTACGTCGGAGCGGCGAGAAAAACATTCAGTACTTC.

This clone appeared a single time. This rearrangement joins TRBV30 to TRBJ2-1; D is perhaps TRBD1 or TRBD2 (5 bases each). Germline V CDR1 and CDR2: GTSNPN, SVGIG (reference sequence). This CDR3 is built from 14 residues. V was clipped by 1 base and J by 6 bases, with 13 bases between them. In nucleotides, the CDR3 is TGTGCCTGGAGTGCGGGGACGGCTAGCAATGAGCAGTTCTTC. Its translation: CAWSAGTASNEQFF.

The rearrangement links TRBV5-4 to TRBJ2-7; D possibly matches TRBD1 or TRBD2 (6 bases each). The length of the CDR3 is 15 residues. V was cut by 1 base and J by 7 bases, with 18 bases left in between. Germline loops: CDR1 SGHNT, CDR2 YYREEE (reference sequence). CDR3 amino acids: CASSLSLGGRSEQYF. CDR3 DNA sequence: TGTGCCAGCAGCTTGTCCTTGGGGGGCCGCTCTGAGCAGTACTTC.

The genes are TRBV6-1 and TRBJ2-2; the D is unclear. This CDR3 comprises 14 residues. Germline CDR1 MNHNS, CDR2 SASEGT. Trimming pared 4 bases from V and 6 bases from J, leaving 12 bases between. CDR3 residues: CASSGPSGAGELFF. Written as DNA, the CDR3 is TGTGCCAGCAGTGGGCCTAGTGGGGCCGGGGAGCTGTTTTTT.

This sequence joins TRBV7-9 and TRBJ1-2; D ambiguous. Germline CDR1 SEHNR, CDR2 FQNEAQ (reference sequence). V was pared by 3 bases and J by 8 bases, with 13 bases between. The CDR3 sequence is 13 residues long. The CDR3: CASSLNRVGGYTF. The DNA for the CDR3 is TGTGCCAGCAGCTTGAACCGGGTTGGCGGCTACACCTTC. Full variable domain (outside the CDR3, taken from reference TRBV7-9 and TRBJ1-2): DTGVSQNPRHKITKRGQNVTFRCDPISEHNRLYWYRQTLGQGPEFLTYFQNEAQLEKSRLLSDRFSAERPKGSFSTLEIQRTEQGDSAMYLCASSLNRVGGYTFGSGTRLTVV.

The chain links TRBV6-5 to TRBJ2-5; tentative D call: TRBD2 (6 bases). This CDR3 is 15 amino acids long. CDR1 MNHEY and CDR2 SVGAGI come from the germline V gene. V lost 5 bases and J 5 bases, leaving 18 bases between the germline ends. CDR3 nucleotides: TGTGCCAGCAGTCAAAGCGGGCGAACTCGCGAGACCCAGTACTTC. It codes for CASSQSGRTRETQYF.

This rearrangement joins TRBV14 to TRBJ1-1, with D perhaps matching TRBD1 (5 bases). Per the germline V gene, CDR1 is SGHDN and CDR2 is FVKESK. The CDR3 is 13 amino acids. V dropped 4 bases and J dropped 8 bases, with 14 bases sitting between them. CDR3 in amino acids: CASSREQVGEAFF. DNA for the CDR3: TGTGCCAGCAGCCGTGAACAGGTGGGAGAAGCTTTCTTT.

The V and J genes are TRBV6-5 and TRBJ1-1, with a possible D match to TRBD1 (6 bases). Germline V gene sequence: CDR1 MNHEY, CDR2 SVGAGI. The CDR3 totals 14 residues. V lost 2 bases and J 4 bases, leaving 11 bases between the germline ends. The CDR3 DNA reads TGTGCCAGCAGTTACGGCGGGGGGGCCACTGAAGCTTTCTTT. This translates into CASSYGGGATEAFF.

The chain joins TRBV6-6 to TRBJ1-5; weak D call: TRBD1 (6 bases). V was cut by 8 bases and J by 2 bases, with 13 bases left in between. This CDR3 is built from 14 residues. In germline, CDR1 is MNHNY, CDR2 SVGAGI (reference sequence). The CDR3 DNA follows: TGTGCCAGCTCGAGGGACAACGGCAATCAGCCCCAGCATTTT. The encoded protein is CASSRDNGNQPQHF.

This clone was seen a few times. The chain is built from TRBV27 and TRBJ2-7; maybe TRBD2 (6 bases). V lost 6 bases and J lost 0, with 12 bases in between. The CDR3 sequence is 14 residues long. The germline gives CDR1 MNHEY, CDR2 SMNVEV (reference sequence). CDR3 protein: CASRSAGPSYEQYF. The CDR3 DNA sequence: TGTGCCAGCAGATCAGCGGGTCCCTCCTACGAGCAGTACTTC.

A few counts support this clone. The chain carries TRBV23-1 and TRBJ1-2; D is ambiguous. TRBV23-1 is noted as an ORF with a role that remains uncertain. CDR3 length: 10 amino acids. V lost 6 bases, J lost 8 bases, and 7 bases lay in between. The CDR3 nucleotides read TGCGCCAGCAGCCTGGAAGGCTACACCTTC. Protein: CASSLEGYTF.

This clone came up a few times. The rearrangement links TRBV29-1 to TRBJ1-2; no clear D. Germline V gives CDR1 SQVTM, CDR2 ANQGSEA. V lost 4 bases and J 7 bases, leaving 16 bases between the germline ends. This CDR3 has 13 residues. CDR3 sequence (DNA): TGCAGCGTTGGGACCCCGGACTTTGGTGGCTACACCTTC. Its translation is CSVGTPDFGGYTF.

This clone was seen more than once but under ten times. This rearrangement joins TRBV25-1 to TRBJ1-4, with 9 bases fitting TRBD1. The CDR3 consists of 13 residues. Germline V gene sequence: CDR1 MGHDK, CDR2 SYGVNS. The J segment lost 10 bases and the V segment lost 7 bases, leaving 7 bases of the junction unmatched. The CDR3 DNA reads TGTGCCAGCATACAGGGGGCAAGATTAAAACTGTTTTTT. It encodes CASIQGARLKLFF. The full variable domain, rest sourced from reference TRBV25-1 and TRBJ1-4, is EADIYQTPRYLVIGTGKKITLECSQTMGHDKMYWYQQDPGMELHLIHYSYGVNSTEKGDLSSESTVSRIRTEHFPLTLESARPSHTSQYLCASIQGARLKLFFGSGTQLSVL.

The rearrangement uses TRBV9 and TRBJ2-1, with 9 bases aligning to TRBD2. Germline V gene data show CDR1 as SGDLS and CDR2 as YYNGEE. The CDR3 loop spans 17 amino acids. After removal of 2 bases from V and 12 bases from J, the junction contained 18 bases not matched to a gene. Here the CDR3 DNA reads TGTGCCAGCAGCGTCAACTTGGGACTAGCTGGAGGGGGAGGGCAGTTCTTC. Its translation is CASSVNLGLAGGGGQFF. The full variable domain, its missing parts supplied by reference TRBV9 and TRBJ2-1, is DSGVTQTPKHLITATGQRVTLRCSPRSGDLSVYWYQQSLDQGLQFLIQYYNGEERAKGNILERFSAQQFPDLHSELNLSSLELGDSALYFCASSVNLGLAGGGGQFFGPGTRLTVL.

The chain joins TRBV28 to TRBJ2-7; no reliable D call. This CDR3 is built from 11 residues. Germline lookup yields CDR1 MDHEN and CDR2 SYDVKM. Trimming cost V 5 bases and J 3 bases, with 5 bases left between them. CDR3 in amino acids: CASSVGYEQYF. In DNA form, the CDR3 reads TGTGCCAGCAGTGTGGGCTACGAGCAGTACTTC.

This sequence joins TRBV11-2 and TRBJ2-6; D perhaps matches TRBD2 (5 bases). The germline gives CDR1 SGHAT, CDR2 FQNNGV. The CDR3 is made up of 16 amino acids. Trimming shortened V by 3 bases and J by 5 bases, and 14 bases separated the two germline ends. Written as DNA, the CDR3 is TGTGCCAGCAGCTTGATCTCCGGAGGCCGGGCCAACGTCCTGACTTTC. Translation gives CASSLISGGRANVLTF.